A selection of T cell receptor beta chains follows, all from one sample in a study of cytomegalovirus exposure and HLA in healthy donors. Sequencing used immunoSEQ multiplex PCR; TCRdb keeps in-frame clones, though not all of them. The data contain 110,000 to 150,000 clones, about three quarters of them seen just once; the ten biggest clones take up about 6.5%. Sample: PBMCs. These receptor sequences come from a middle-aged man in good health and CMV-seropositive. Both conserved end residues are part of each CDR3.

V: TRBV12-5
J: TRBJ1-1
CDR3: CASDVHSNTEAFF

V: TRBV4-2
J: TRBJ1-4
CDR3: CASSQVKGATNEKLFF

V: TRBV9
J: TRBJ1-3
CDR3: CASSLTTGSAGNTIYF

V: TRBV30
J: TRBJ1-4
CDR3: CAWSVGTGGSEKLFF

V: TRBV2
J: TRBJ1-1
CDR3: CASSENGHPNTEAFF

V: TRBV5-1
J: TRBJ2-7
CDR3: CASSLRQGYEQCF

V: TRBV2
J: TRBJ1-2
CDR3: CASARDSILDYTF

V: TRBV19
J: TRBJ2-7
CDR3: CASSGLSGGSYEQYF

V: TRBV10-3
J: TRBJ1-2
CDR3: CAVNSGTGLTTLSYYGYTF

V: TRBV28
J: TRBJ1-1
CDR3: CASSPSTRGIGTEAFF

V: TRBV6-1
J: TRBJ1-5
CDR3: CASSEATGTGSGQPQHF

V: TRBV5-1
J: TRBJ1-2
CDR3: CASSLYGRARGYTF

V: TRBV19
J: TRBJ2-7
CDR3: CASKADSSGSYEQYF

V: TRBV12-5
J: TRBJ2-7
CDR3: CASGLGGSEQYF

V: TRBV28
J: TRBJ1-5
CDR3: CASSIRVGTGSQPQHF

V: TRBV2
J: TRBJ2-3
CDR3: CASRGDRVYMTSGRLGTDTQYF

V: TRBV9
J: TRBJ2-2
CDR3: CASSIGGSDTGELFF

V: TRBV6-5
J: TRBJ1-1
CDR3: CASSYSRRTEAFF

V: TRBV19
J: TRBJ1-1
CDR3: CASLGQAAGTEAFF

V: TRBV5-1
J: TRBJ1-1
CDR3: CASSLADRGGWNTEAFF

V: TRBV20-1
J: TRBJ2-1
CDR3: CSASGYNEQFF

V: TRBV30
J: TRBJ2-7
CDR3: CAWSGYTYEQYF

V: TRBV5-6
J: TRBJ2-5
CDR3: CASSLLGRSQETQYF

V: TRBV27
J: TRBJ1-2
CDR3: CASSSGTAYGYTF

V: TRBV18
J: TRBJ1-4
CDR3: CASSPGSREKLFF

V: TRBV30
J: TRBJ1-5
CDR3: CAWSYGGISNQPQHF

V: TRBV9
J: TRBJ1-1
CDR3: CASSVTGVNTEAFF

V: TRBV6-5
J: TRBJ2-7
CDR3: CASSYAQGAAYEQYF

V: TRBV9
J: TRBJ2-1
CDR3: CASSVGQGAYNEQFF

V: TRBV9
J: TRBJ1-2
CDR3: CASSVATGWQLIYGYTF

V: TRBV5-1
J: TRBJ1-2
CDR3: CASSIDGDYGYTF

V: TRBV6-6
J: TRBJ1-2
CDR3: CASSYQGLSYTF

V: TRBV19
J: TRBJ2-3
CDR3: CASSIDLGRVGDTQYF